This TCR beta chain originates from a study of T cells in Graves' hyperthyroidism and ophthalmopathy. As for the study in general: It was at initial diagnosis, before any treatment, that peripheral blood was collected.

Amplification targeted TCR beta CDR3 regions from RNA transcripts. Carried out on the TCR CDR3, a first-round RT-PCR used the HTBI primer set. TCRdb re-called the multiplex PCR reads through MiXCR, storing one row per CDR3 protein. Altogether 530,000 or so distinct CDR3 sequences are present, 15% to 20% being singletons, with the ten largest covering around 17%. Subjects with ophthalmopathy showed a Clinical Activity Score no lower than 3, a NOSPECS grade no lower than 4, and a duration shorter than 3 months. Using more than 7.5 ml of fresh peripheral blood, PBMCs were prepared. Trimming removed 2 bases at V and 7 bases at J, with 8 bases between. CDR1 and CDR2 from the germline V gene are MDHEN and SYDVKM. This CDR3 has 12 amino acids. This clonotype was detected many times.

The chain links TRBV28 to TRBJ1-2; D is unresolved. The sequencing input was blood. This TCR was sampled from a woman under 30 with Graves' ophthalmopathy. CDR3 sequence reads: CASSLPGVGYTF. In DNA, the CDR3 is TGTGCCAGCAGTTTACCCGGGGTTGGCTACACCTTC.